This T cell receptor beta chain comes out of a study of shared clonotypes between healthy human individuals. Study background: CD4 naive and memory got three plates each, CD8 naive two, CD8 memory one. Study-level findings and limits: Sampling involved blood alone; tissue repertoires likely differ.

Germline trimming cut 6 bases from V and 3 bases from J; bases unmatched to any gene: 11. This CDR3 has 15 residues. Germline values: CDR1 SNHLY, CDR2 FYNNEI. At least ten counts were recorded for this clone. Its specificity is unknown. The assay ran at deep level. Sorted-subset replicate PCR reactions were performed with about 190 ng DNA, corresponding to roughly 30,000 T cell genomes. Libraries were prepared by immunoSEQ multiplex PCR; TCRdb keeps only in-frame clonotypes and omits some of them. The data contain about 1 million clones, about 76% of them singletons. The chain has TRBV2 and TRBJ2-7, with 7 bases identical to TRBD2. This TCR derives from a man between 18 and 35 years old in good health. Sequences were obtained from memory CD4+ T cells sorted from blood. Subset of the sample: CD45RA-negative fraction. CDR3 in DNA: TGTGCCAGCAGAACGTCCTCGGGAGGATTCTACGAGCAGTACTTC. Amino acid sequence: CASRTSSGGFYEQYF.